The entry that follows covers one T cell receptor beta chain sequence. Its recognized antigen is unknown. One base away there is no much larger clone; base qualities are not given. TCR beta VDJ combination and CDR3 sequence profiling used genomic DNA as the template. TCR repertoire sequencing was run on an Illumina HiSeq 2000. Processing in the source paper ran as follows. TRBV/TRBJ rearrangement plots, CDR3 size and DJ length profiles, and Simpson's diversity index were used to assess repertoires. The immunodominant clone was defined as the most abundant DNA sequence in deep sequencing data. CDR3 amino acid sequences were screened for sharing across subjects and were compared with published repertoires and the VDJdb database. TCRdb reanalyzed the raw reads on its own, using fastp at Q25 for trimming and MiXCR for clone calling, and kept in-frame beta chains. Merged by CDR3 protein, the rows form single entries marked with the most common genes and DNA. The V and J calls were not made by the authors but by TCRdb's processing. This sample holds over 250,000 distinct CDR3 sequences; roughly 53% were observed only once. The top ten hold approximately 1.3% of the sample.

The germline V gene provides CDR1 ENHRY and CDR2 SYGVKD. V loses 6 bases at its end and J loses 8 bases; junction bases beyond the gene matches: 3. From the cysteine up to the phenylalanine, the CDR3 has a length of 13 residues. CDR3 DNA only is kept here, 39 bases in frame from base 1. This entry is derived from a study of CD8+CD57+ T cells in acquired aplastic anemia (dated by TCRdb to the late 2010s). Study-level background: DNA extracted from sorted CD4+ and CD8+ cells had a mean of about 3 ug, with a range of roughly 0.19 to 27.4 ug. CD8+CD57+ expansion was defined as a frequency above the mean frequency observed in healthy subjects.

The patients picked for sequencing were ones in whom flow cytometry had shown an expansion of CD8+CD57+ cells. All patients had severe acquired aplastic anemia diagnosed by International Study of Aplastic Anemia and Agranulocytosis and Camitta criteria. At the time blood was sampled, none of the patients had received any therapy. The study deep-sequenced TCR repertoires of sorted CD4+ and CD8+ blood T cells from severe aplastic anemia patients and healthy subjects. Patients were enrolled in the USA under clinicaltrials.gov protocols 00001620, 01623167, 00001397, 00071045, 00081523 and 00961064. Ficoll-Paque density gradient centrifugation was used to isolate peripheral blood mononuclear cells. Before DNA extraction, CD4+ and CD8+ T cells were sorted with FACS or magnetic beads. Broader findings and caveats from the paper: Roughly 30 CD8+ CDR3 sequences were found to be shared between patients and controls, but these sequences appeared to be highly expressed in patients and within the immunodominant clones of the patients. Patients and healthy controls showed no significant difference in CD8+ Simpson's diversity (P=0.060).

The TCR sequence derives from a human donor with aplastic anemia. This sequence uses TRBV10-3 and TRBJ2-2, and 10 junctional nucleotides match TRBD2. Input material: sorted CD4+, CD8+, or CD8+CD57+ T cells (not recorded which) from PBMCs. The CDR3 protein sequence reads: CAISRGLAGELFF. The DNA is as follows: TGTGCCATCAGCCGGGGACTAGCGGGGGAGCTGTTTTTT.